The entry below gives a single T cell receptor (beta chain) sequence along with its context. Its specificity is unknown. The CDR3 totals 14 residues. Trimming removed 0 bases at V and 0 bases at J, with 5 bases between. Germline values: CDR1 SGHDT, CDR2 YYEEEE. Sequencing was performed with immunoSEQ multiplex PCR; in TCRdb, only in-frame clones are kept and a portion is missing. The table records roughly 12,000 clones, less than 85% of them present only once. The data originate from a study of graft-versus-host responses after intestinal transplantation. Background on the study: Following induction with anti-thymocyte globulin, all recipients were given tacrolimus and steroids for 2 to 4 years.

General study results and limits: Early post-transplant declines in HvG were associated with peak levels of circulating GvH clones. The recipient marrow held GvH clones, and some of them showed up first in ileum or blood. Patients with graft-donor T cell macrochimerism had high graft-versus-host to host-versus-graft clonal ratios in allografts.

The sequencing used PBMCs, collected approximately 310 days after intestinal transplant. The origin of this receptor is a human patient who received an intestinal transplant, so some T cells may come from the graft donor. The chain combines TRBV5-6 with TRBJ2-3; D gene unclear. This CDR3 is CASSLGASTDTQYF. Written as DNA, the CDR3 is TGTGCCAGCAGCTTGGGGGCGAGCACAGATACGCAGTATTTT.